The 31 T cell receptor beta chains reported below all come from one sample, sequenced in a study of long-term antiretroviral therapy in people with HIV. With survey level as its setting, the immunoSEQ assay was v3.0. Sequencing was performed with immunoSEQ multiplex PCR; in TCRdb, only in-frame clones are kept and a portion is missing. The sample gives about 17,000 clones, 80% to 85% of which show up once; under 10% is in the top ten. This specimen was unsorted PBMCs, taken 0.3 years before starting antiretroviral therapy. These TCRs come from a man in his fifties or sixties with HIV.

V usage is TRBV27 and J usage is TRBJ2-1, with 10 bases that match TRBD2. The CDR3 has 17 amino acids. Germline loops: CDR1 MNHEY, CDR2 SMNVEV (reference sequence). The ends lost 10 bases at V and 1 base at J; junction bases unmatched: 13. The chain's CDR3 is CAIPGSSGGKSYNEQFF. As DNA, the CDR3 is TGTGCCATCCCGGGCTCTAGCGGGGGTAAGTCCTACAATGAGCAGTTCTTC.

V and J are TRBV11-2 and TRBJ2-7; 10 nucleotides agree with TRBD1. V dropped 1 base and J dropped 1; count of bases not matched to a gene: 7. The CDR3 consists of 17 residues. Germline CDR1 reads SGHAT; CDR2 reads FQNNGV. As DNA, the CDR3 is TGTGCCAGCAGCTTAGGGGACAGGGGCCAAGTTTCCTACGAGCAGTACTTC. Amino acids: CASSLGDRGQVSYEQYF.

The table lists this clone with a count of one. The CDR3: CASSLSPGQSMNTEAFF. The DNA of the CDR3 is TGTGCCAGCAGTTTATCCCCGGGACAGTCAATGAACACTGAAGCTTTCTTT. The chain combines TRBV28 with TRBJ1-1, with 7 bases fitting TRBD1. CDR3 length equals 17 residues. The V gene's germline CDR1 is MDHEN and CDR2 SYDVKM. V was pared by 1 base and J by 0 bases, with 8 bases of the junction left unmatched.

CDR3 protein: CAIRPSREGYEQYF. CDR3 nucleotide sequence: TGTGCCATCAGGCCCTCGCGGGAGGGGTACGAGCAGTACTTC. The chain couples TRBV10-3 to TRBJ2-7; 9 bases agree with TRBD2. CDR3 length: 14 amino acids. J lost 4 bases, V lost 6 bases, and 7 bases had no gene match. Germline assignment: CDR1 ENHRY and CDR2 SYGVKD.

The chain combines TRBV30 with TRBJ2-7; D is unclear. Germline V lookup: CDR1 GTSNPN, CDR2 SVGIG (reference sequence). This CDR3 is built from 12 residues. V was trimmed by 2 bases and J by 3 bases, leaving 8 bases between them. The CDR3 sequence is CAWSIGNYEQYF. The CDR3 DNA reads as TGTGCCTGGAGTATAGGGAACTACGAGCAGTACTTC.

The V and J genes are TRBV28 and TRBJ1-1; no clear D. The length of the CDR3 is 13 residues. The V and J ends lost 3 bases and 3 bases respectively, with 8 bases between them. From germline, CDR1 is MDHEN and CDR2 SYDVKM. This CDR3 is CASSFQVDTEAFF. The CDR3 DNA is TGTGCCAGCAGTTTTCAGGTTGACACTGAAGCTTTCTTT.

This clone was picked up one time. The genes are TRBV28 and TRBJ1-3; D ambiguous. V was cut by 7 bases and J by 0 bases, with 7 bases left in between. Germline V gene data show CDR1 as MDHEN and CDR2 as SYDVKM. The CDR3 is made up of 13 amino acids. The CDR3 DNA follows: TGTGCCAGCAAGGAAAGCTCTGGAAACACCATATATTTT. This gives the protein CASKESSGNTIYF.

The genes are TRBV9 and TRBJ2-1, with 9 bases identical to TRBD1. The CDR3 length is 15 residues. J lost 8 bases, V lost 0 bases, and 6 bases had no gene match. The germline V gene encodes CDR1 SGDLS and CDR2 YYNGEE. The DNA for the CDR3 is TGTGCCAGCAGCGTAGATGGGACAGGGAGCGATGAGCAGTTCTTC. Translation gives CASSVDGTGSDEQFF.

This clone was detected only a few times. The chain is built from TRBV11-2 and TRBJ2-7; D may match TRBD1 or TRBD2 (5 bases each). Looked up from germline, CDR1 is SGHAT and CDR2 is FQNNGV. Trimming stripped 6 bases from V and 7 bases from J, with 16 bases between. This CDR3 has 13 residues. The CDR3 region has the DNA TGTGCCAGCAGTATGGGACCCGCTAGGGAGCAGTACTTC. As protein: CASSMGPAREQYF.

The chain combines TRBV7-2 with TRBJ2-3; D uncertain. Trimming pared 1 base from V and 2 bases from J, leaving 7 bases between. The germline V gene encodes CDR1 SGHTA and CDR2 FQGNSA. This CDR3 region has 14 residues. CDR3 protein: CASSLVLITDTQYF. CDR3 bases: TGTGCCAGCAGCTTAGTCCTTATCACAGATACGCAGTATTTT. The full variable domain, in which reference TRBV7-2 and TRBJ2-3 provide the parts outside the CDR3, is GAGVSQSPSNKVTEKGKDVELRCDPISGHTALYWYRQSLGQGLEFLIYFQGNSAPDKSGLPSDRFSAERTGGSVSTLTIQRTQQEDSAVYLCASSLVLITDTQYFGPGTRLTVL.

This clone qualifies as medium-sized. Here the CDR3 DNA reads TGTGCCTGGAAGAAATCTGGAAACACCATATATTTT. Its protein product is CAWKKSGNTIYF. The chain has TRBV30 and TRBJ1-3; D is ambiguous. Germline-derived CDR1 and CDR2 are GTSNPN and SVGIG (reference sequence). Trimming took 4 bases from V and 1 from J, leaving 5 bases between them. The CDR3 extends over 12 amino acids.

The V and J genes are TRBV30 and TRBJ2-1; 11 nucleotides match TRBD2. The CDR3 is 14 residues long. Per germline, CDR1 GTSNPN and CDR2 SVGIG (reference sequence). V lost 4 bases, J lost 8 bases, and 7 bases stayed unmatched. The CDR3 DNA follows: TGTGCCTGGAAACTAGCGGGAGAAGTCCATGAGCAGTTCTTC. It translates to CAWKLAGEVHEQFF.

The CDR3 DNA sequence: TGTGCCAGCAGCTTGGCTCCGGCCGGAGGGTACTCACCCCTCCACTTT. Translation: CASSLAPAGGYSPLHF. The chain recombines TRBV5-4 with TRBJ1-6; D unresolved. The germline V gene has CDR1 SGHNT and CDR2 YYREEE (reference sequence). Trimming shortened V by 0 bases and J by 10 bases, and 17 bases separated the two germline ends. The CDR3 runs 16 residues.

The genes are TRBV6-4 and TRBJ2-7; 7 nucleotides line up with TRBD1. V was clipped by 11 bases and J by 3 bases; unmatched bases: 7. Germline CDR1 and CDR2: MRHNA and SNTAGT. CDR3 length equals 12 residues. As DNA, the CDR3 is TGTGCCGGCGACAGGGTGCTCTACGAGCAGTACTTC. Protein: CAGDRVLYEQYF.

The CDR3 region is CASKKTVLNTEAFF. In DNA form, the CDR3 reads TGCGCCAGCAAAAAGACGGTACTGAACACTGAAGCTTTCTTT. The V call is TRBV10-2, the J call TRBJ1-1; D unresolved. Deletions cut 7 bases from V and 0 bases from J, with 12 bases between. The CDR3 has 14 residues. Per the germline V gene, CDR1 is WSHSY and CDR2 is SAAADI.

The gene calls are TRBV9 and TRBJ2-3; 8 bases match TRBD1. CDR3 size: 15 residues. The junction had 8 bases not matched to a gene; V was cut back by 3 bases and J by 5 bases. Germline CDR1 SGDLS, CDR2 YYNGEE. The CDR3 spells CASSAPGGSGDTQYF. The DNA for the CDR3 is TGTGCCAGCAGCGCCCCAGGGGGCTCGGGAGATACGCAGTATTTT.

The genes are TRBV27 and TRBJ2-2; the D gene is possibly TRBD1 (5 bases). From germline, CDR1 is MNHEY and CDR2 SMNVEV (reference sequence). This CDR3 spans 16 amino acids. Trimming removed 3 bases at V and 0 bases at J, with 11 bases between. CDR3 DNA: TGTGCCAGCAGTTTTCCTAGACAGCCGAACACCGGGGAGCTGTTTTTT. This gives the protein CASSFPRQPNTGELFF.

V and J are TRBV5-4 and TRBJ1-1; TRBD1 is a possible D gene (6 bases). The germline V gene encodes CDR1 SGHNT and CDR2 YYREEE (reference sequence). The ends were cut back, 4 bases at V and 3 bases at J, with 10 bases in the middle. CDR3 length: 13 residues. Written as DNA, the CDR3 is TGTGCCAGCAGCGACAAGGGGGACACTGAAGCTTTCTTT. Residues: CASSDKGDTEAFF. The full variable domain, with the rest looked up from reference TRBV5-4 and TRBJ1-1, is ETGVTQSPTHLIKTRGQQVTLRCSSQSGHNTVSWYQQALGQGPQFIFQYYREEENGRGNFPPRFSGLQFPNYSSELNVNALELDDSALYLCASSDKGDTEAFFGQGTRLTVV.

This clone counts as medium-sized (0.01 to 0.1%). The J gene is TRBJ2-7, the V gene TRBV10-3; TRBD1 matches at 11 bases. Per germline, CDR1 ENHRY and CDR2 SYGVKD. V shed 3 bases, J shed 5 bases, and the junction held 3 bases outside the gene matches. The CDR3 spans 14 residues. CDR3 loop: CAISDPGQGDEQYF. CDR3 nucleotide sequence: TGTGCCATCAGTGACCCGGGACAGGGGGACGAGCAGTACTTC.

The chain links TRBV10-1 to TRBJ2-7; a possible D gene is TRBD2 (6 bases). V was shortened by 0 bases and J by 10 bases, with 13 bases between the two germline ends. The CDR3 runs to 13 residues. Germline CDR1 reads WNHNN; CDR2 reads SYGVQD (reference sequence). The CDR3 DNA sequence: TGCGCCAGCAGTGAGTCTCTGGCTAGCGACCAGTACTTC. It translates to CASSESLASDQYF.

The gene calls are TRBV5-1 and TRBJ2-5; D possibly corresponds to TRBD1 (6 bases). The CDR3 consists of 18 residues. V gave up 4 bases and J gave up 0 bases, with 22 bases separating them. Per the germline V gene, CDR1 is SGHRS and CDR2 is YFSETQ. The DNA of the CDR3 is TGCGCCAGCAGCAGGAGGTCGGAGGACAGCACGTACCAAGAGACCCAGTACTTC. Translated: CASSRRSEDSTYQETQYF.

CDR3 protein: CASSLEVAGATDTQYF. CDR3 nucleotide sequence: TGCGCCAGCAGCTTGGAAGTAGCGGGAGCAACAGATACGCAGTATTTT. J is TRBJ2-3 and V is TRBV5-1; 9 bases map to TRBD2. This CDR3 region has 16 residues. Germline CDR1 and CDR2: SGHRS and YFSETQ. J lost 3 bases, V lost 0 bases, and 5 bases had no gene match.

The V and J genes are TRBV5-1 and TRBJ1-1, with 9 positions matching TRBD1. The CDR3 runs to 16 residues. V was pared by 0 bases and J by 1 base, with 4 bases of the junction left unmatched. Germline V CDR1 and CDR2: SGHRS, YFSETQ. In nucleotides, the CDR3 is TGCGCCAGCAGCTTGGTGGGACAGGGTTGGAACACTGAAGCTTTCTTT. Its protein product is CASSLVGQGWNTEAFF.

The genes are TRBV4-2 and TRBJ2-5; D call uncertain. Germline values: CDR1 LGHNA, CDR2 YNFKEQ. V was cut by 0 bases and J by 5 bases, with 13 bases left in between. This CDR3 has 15 amino acids. CDR3 loop: CASSQDGRMEETQYF. For the CDR3, the DNA is TGTGCCAGCAGCCAAGATGGACGGATGGAGGAGACCCAGTACTTC.

The rearrangement uses TRBV6-5 and TRBJ1-2; no clear D gene. Between the trimmed V and J ends, which lost 0 bases and 0 bases, there was a span of 5 bases. Germline V gene lookup returns CDR1 MNHEY and CDR2 SVGAGI. The CDR3 length is 14 residues. Here the CDR3 reads CASSYSAANYGYTF. The CDR3 region has the DNA TGTGCCAGCAGTTACTCGGCAGCTAACTATGGCTACACCTTC.

The genes are TRBV6-5 and TRBJ2-5; TRBD1 might be the D (6 bases). There are 16 residues in the CDR3. Looked up from germline, CDR1 is MNHEY and CDR2 is SVGAGI. V shed 1 base and J shed 5 bases, with 17 bases lying between them. The CDR3 nucleotides are TGTGCCAGCAGTTACTACTCTTCAGGGGCCGGGGAGACCCAGTACTTC. Amino acids: CASSYYSSGAGETQYF.

This rearrangement joins TRBV7-9 to TRBJ2-1; 8 nucleotides align to TRBD1. This CDR3 region has 16 residues. The germline V gene has CDR1 SEHNR and CDR2 FQNEAQ (reference sequence). The V and J ends lost 5 bases and 3 bases, in that order; junction bases with no gene match: 9. In DNA, the CDR3 is TGTGCCAGCAGCCCCTACCTGGACAGGGACTACAATGAGCAGTTCTTC. Its translation: CASSPYLDRDYNEQFF.

The chain combines TRBV6-5 with TRBJ2-3; the D gene is possibly TRBD2 (6 bases). V lost 6 bases and J 0 bases, leaving 13 bases between the germline ends. This CDR3 region has 15 residues. From germline, CDR1 is MNHEY and CDR2 SVGAGI. For the CDR3, the DNA is TGTGCCAGCAGAGAGGAACGGGGGAGCACAGATACGCAGTATTTT. It yields the protein CASREERGSTDTQYF.

V is TRBV7-9 and J is TRBJ2-3; 12 bases are shared with TRBD2. CDR3 length: 15 amino acids. V was pared by 11 bases and J by 7 bases, with 13 bases of the junction left unmatched. Germline V gives CDR1 SEHNR, CDR2 FQNEAQ (reference sequence). The CDR3 nucleotides are TGTGCCGGACCTAGCGGGAGGGCCGTATTTTATACGCAGTATTTT. Protein product: CAGPSGRAVFYTQYF.

This chain uses TRBV28 with TRBJ1-2; a possible D gene is TRBD1 (6 bases). CDR1 is MDHEN and CDR2 is SYDVKM in the germline V gene. Trimming pared 5 bases from V and 6 bases from J, leaving 16 bases between. This CDR3 has 14 residues. CDR3 region: CASSTWEGGNGYTF. The CDR3 nucleotides are TGTGCCAGCAGTACCTGGGAGGGGGGTAATGGCTACACCTTC.

The gene calls are TRBV2 and TRBJ1-5; D not resolved. Germline CDR1 reads SNHLY; CDR2 reads FYNNEI. The CDR3 runs 13 residues. V shed 0 bases and J shed 7 bases, with 7 bases lying between them. The CDR3 sequence: CASSEARQQPQHF. Here the CDR3 DNA reads TGTGCCAGCAGTGAAGCGCGACAACAGCCCCAGCATTTT.